This record concerns one T cell receptor (beta chain) sequence. These data belong to a study of T cell changes during pregnancy in multiple sclerosis. TCRdb keeps only in-frame clones here, not all; method: immunoSEQ multiplex PCR. The sample gives around 130,000 clones, 90% to 96% of which show up once; 0.44% is in the top ten. Germline CDR1 and CDR2: KGHSH and LQKENI. The V end was cut by 4 bases, the J end by 5 bases, with 13 bases between. The CDR3 runs to 14 residues. This clonotype was sampled from a female donor with multiple sclerosis, enrolled in a pregnancy study. The chain employs TRBV18 and TRBJ2-3; D unresolved. The source material was peripheral blood, sampled after pregnancy. The CDR3 sequence: CASSLVGALDTQYF. The CDR3 bases are TGTGCCAGCTCACTGGTAGGAGCGCTAGATACGCAGTATTTT.